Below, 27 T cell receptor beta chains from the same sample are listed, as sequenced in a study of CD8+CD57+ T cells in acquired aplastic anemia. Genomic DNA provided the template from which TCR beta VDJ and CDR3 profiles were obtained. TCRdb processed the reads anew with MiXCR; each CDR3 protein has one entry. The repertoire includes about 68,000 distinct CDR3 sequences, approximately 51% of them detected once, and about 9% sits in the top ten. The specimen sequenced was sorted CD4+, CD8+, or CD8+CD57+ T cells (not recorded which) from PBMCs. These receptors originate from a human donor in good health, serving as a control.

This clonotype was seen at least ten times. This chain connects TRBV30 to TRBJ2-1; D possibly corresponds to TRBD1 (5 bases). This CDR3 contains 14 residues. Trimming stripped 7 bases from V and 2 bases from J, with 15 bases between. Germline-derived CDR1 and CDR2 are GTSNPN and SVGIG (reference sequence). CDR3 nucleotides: TGTGCCTCCCTAAGGACACCAACCTACAATGAGCAGTTCTTC. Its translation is CASLRTPTYNEQFF. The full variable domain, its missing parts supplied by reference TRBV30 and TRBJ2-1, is SQTIHQWPATLVQPVGSPLSLECTVEGTSNPNLYWYRQAAGRGLQLLFYSVGIGQISSEVPQNLSASRPQDRQFILSSKKLLLSDSGFYLCASLRTPTYNEQFFGPGTRLTVL.

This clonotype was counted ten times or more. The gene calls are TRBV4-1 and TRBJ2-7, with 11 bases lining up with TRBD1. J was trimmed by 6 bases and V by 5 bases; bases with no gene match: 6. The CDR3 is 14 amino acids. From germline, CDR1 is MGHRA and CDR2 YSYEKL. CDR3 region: CASSTDRGLFEQYF. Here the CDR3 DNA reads TGCGCCAGCAGCACGGACAGGGGGCTCTTCGAGCAGTACTTC.

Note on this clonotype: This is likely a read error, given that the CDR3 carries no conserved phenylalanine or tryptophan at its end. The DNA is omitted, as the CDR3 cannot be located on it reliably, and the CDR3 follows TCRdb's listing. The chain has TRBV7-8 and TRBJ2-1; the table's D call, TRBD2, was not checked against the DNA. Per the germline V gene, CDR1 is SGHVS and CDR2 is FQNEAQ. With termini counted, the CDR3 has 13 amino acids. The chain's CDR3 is CASSLAGLAGVRV.

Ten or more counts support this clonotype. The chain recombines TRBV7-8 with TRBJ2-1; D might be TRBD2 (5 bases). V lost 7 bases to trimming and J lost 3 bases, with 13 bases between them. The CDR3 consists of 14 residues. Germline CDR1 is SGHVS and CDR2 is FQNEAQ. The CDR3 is CASTYSVDYNEQFF. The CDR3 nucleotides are TGTGCCAGCACCTATAGCGTGGACTACAATGAGCAGTTCTTC.

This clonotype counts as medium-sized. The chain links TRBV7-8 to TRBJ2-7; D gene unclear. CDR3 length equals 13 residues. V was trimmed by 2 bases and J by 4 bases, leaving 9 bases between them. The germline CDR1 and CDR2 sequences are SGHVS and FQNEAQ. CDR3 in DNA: TGTGCCAGCAGCTTATCAATGGGGTACGAGCAGTACTTC. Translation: CASSLSMGYEQYF.

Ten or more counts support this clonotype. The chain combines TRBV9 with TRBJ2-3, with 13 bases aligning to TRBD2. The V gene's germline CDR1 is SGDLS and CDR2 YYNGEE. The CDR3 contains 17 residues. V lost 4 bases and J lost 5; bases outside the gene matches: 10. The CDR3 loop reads CASSPTSGRAGGDTQYF. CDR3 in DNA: TGTGCCAGCAGCCCCACTAGCGGGAGGGCCGGGGGAGATACGCAGTATTTT.

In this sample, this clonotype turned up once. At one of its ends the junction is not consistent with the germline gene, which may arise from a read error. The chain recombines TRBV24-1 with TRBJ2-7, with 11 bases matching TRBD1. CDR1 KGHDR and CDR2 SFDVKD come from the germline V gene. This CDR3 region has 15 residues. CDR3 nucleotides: TGTGCCGCCAGTGATAGGCGGGACAGGGGGGGCGAGCAGTACTTC. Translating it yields CAASDRRDRGGEQYF.

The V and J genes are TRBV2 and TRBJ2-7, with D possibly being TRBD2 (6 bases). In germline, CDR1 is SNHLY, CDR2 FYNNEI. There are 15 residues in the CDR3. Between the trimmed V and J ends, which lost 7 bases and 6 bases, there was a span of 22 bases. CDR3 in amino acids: CASTSPRDSYAEQYF. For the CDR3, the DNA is TGTGCCAGCACCTCACCCCGGGACTCCTACGCCGAGCAGTACTTC.

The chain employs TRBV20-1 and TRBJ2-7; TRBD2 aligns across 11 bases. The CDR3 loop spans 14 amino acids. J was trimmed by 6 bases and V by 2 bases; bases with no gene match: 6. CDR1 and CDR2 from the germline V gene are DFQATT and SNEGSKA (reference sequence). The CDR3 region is CSARSLAGGREQYF. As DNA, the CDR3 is TGCAGTGCTAGATCGCTAGCGGGAGGACGCGAGCAGTACTTC.

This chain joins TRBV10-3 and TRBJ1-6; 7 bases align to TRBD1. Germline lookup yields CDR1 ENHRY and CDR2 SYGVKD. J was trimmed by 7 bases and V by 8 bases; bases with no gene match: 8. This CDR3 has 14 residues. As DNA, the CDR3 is TGTGCCATCGGGAGAACAGGGGACAATTCACCCCTCCACTTT. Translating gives CAIGRTGDNSPLHF.

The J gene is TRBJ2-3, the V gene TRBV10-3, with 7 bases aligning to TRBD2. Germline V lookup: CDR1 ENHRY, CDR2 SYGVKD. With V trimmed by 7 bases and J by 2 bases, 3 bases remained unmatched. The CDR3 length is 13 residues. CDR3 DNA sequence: TGTGCCATCACTGGGACTACCACAGATACGCAGTATTTT. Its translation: CAITGTTTDTQYF.

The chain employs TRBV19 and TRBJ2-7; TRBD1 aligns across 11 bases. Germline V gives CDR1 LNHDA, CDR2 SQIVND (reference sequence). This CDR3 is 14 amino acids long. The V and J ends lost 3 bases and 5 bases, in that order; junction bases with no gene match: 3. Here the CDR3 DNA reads TGTGCCAGTAGTATGTGGACAGGGGGCAACGAGCAGTACTTC. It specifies CASSMWTGGNEQYF.

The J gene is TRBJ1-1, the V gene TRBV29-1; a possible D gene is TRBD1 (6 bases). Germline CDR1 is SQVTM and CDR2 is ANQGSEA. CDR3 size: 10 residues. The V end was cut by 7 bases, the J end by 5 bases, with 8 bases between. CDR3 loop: CSGQVTEAFF. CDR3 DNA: TGCAGCGGACAGGTGACTGAAGCTTTCTTT.

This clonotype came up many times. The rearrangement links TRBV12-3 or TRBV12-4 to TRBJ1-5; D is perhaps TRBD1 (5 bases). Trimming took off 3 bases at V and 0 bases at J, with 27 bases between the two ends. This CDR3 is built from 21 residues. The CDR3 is CASSLVTENVLRSYSNQPQHF. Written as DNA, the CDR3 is TGTGCCAGCAGTTTGGTGACAGAAAACGTTCTAAGGTCATATAGCAATCAGCCCCAGCATTTT.

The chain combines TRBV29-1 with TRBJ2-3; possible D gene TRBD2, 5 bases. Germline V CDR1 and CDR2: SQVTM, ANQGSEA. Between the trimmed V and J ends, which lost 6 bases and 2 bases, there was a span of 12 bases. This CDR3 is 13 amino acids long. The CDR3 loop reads CSVGLISTDTQYF. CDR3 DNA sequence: TGCAGCGTCGGACTGATTTCCACAGATACGCAGTATTTT.

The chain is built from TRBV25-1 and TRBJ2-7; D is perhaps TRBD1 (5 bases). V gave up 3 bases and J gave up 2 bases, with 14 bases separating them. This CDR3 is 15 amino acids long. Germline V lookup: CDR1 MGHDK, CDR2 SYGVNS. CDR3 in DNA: TGTGCCAGCAGTGACCCGGCAGGGAATACCTACGAGCAGTACTTC. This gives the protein CASSDPAGNTYEQYF.

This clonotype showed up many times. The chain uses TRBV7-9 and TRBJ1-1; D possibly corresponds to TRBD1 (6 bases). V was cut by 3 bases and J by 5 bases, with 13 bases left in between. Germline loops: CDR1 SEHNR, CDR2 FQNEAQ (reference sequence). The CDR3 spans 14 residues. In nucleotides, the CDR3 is TGTGCCAGCAGCTTGGGGGGGCGAGGGACTGAAGCTTTCTTT. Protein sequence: CASSLGGRGTEAFF.

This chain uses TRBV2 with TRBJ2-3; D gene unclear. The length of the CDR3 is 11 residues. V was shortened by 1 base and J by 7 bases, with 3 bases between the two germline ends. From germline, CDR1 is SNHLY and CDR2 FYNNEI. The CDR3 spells CASSEGNTQYF. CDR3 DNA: TGTGCCAGCAGTGAAGGAAATACGCAGTATTTT. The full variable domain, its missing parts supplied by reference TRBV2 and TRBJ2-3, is EPEVTQTPSHQVTQMGQEVILRCVPISNHLYFYWYRQILGQKVEFLVSFYNNEISEKSEIFDDQFSVERPDGSNFTLKIRSTKLEDSAMYFCASSEGNTQYFGPGTRLTVL.

This CDR3 reads CASLRANYGYTF. The CDR3 region has the DNA TGTGCCAGCCTCCGAGCTAACTATGGCTACACCTTC. This chain links TRBV9 with TRBJ1-2; D not resolved. Germline values: CDR1 SGDLS, CDR2 YYNGEE. The CDR3 spans 12 residues. The V end lost 7 bases, the J end lost 0 bases, and 7 bases lay between the germline ends.

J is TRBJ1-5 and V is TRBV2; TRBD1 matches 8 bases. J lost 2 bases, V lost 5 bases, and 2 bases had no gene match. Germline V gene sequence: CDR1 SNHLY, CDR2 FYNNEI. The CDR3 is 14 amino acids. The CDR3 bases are TGTGCCAGCAGTCAGGGACAGGGCAATCAGCCCCAGCATTTT. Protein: CASSQGQGNQPQHF.

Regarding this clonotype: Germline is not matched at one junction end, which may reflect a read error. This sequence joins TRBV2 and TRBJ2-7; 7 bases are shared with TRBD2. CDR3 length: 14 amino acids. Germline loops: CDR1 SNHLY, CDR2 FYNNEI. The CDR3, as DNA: TGTCCCAGCGAGAGGGGAGGGTTCTCCTACGAGCAGTACTTC. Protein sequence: CPSERGGFSYEQYF.

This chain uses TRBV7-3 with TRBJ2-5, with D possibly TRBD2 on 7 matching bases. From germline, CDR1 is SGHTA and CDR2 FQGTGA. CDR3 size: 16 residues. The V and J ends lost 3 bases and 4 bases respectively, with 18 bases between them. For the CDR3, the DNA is TGTGCCAGCAGCTTTTATCCGGGGGGCGGACGAGAGACCCAGTACTTC. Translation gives CASSFYPGGGRETQYF. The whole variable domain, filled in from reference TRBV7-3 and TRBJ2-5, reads GAGVSQTPSNKVTEKGKYVELRCDPISGHTALYWYRQSLGQGPEFLIYFQGTGAADDSGLPNDRFFAVRPEGSVSTLKIQRTERGDSAVYLCASSFYPGGGRETQYFGPGTRLLVL.

The CDR3 is CASSVAHGPNQPQHF. The CDR3 DNA reads as TGTGCCAGCAGCGTAGCGCACGGACCCAATCAGCCCCAGCATTTT. The gene calls are TRBV9 and TRBJ1-5; D remains unclear. The CDR3 consists of 15 residues. Germline assignment: CDR1 SGDLS and CDR2 YYNGEE. The V end lost 0 bases, the J end lost 3 bases, and 10 bases lay between the germline ends.

CDR3: CASSVGQNNSPLHF. The CDR3 bases are TGTGCCAGCAGCGTAGGACAGAATAATTCACCCCTCCACTTT. The rearrangement uses TRBV9 and TRBJ1-6, with D tentatively TRBD1 (5 bases). The CDR3 is 14 amino acids. Germline V gene sequence: CDR1 SGDLS, CDR2 YYNGEE. The V end was cut by 0 bases, the J end by 5 bases, with 6 bases between.

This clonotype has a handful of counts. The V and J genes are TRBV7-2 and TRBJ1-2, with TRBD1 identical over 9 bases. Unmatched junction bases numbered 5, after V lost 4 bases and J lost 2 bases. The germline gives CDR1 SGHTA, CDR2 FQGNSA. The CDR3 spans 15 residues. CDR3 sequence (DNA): TGTGCCAGCAGCTGGGGACAGGGCTCAAACTATGGCTACACCTTC. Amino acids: CASSWGQGSNYGYTF.

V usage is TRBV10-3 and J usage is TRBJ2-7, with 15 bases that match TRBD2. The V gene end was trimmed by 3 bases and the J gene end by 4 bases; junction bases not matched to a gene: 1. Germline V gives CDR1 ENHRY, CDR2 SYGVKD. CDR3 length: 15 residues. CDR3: CAISEGTSGGYEQYF. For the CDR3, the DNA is TGTGCCATCAGTGAAGGGACTAGCGGGGGGTACGAGCAGTACTTC.

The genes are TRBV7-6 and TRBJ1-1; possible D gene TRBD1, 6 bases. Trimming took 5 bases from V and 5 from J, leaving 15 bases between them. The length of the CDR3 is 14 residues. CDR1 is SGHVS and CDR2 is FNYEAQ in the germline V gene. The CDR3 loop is CASSKQGGGTEAFF. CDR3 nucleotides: TGTGCCAGCAGCAAACAGGGAGGAGGGACTGAAGCTTTCTTT.